The 6 T cell receptor beta chains given below trace back to one sample, sequenced in a study of OX40 agonist ivuxolimab in advanced cancers. Sequencing used immunoSEQ multiplex PCR; TCRdb keeps in-frame clones, though not all of them. The sample has 45,000 to 55,000 clones, around 90% seen once; the top ten hold around 14%. Here the sequenced sample was CD4+ or CD8+ T cells sorted from blood, taken in a trial of the OX40 agonist ivuxolimab. These receptors were taken from an adult with an advanced solid tumor such as melanoma, head and neck, liver or kidney cancer.

The table lists this clone with a few counts. The chain couples TRBV28 to TRBJ2-7; 13 bases match TRBD2. CDR3 length: 16 amino acids. CDR1 MDHEN and CDR2 SYDVKM come from the germline V gene. V gave up 6 bases and J gave up 6 bases; unmatched junction bases: 11. The CDR3, as DNA: TGTGCCAGCAGCTCCCGTACCGGGACTAGCGGGATCGAGCAGTACTTC. The encoded protein is CASSSRTGTSGIEQYF.

CDR3 in DNA: TGTGCCTGGAGTCGCAGGAGCACAGATACGCAGTATTTT. Translating gives CAWSRRSTDTQYF. The chain carries TRBV30 and TRBJ2-3; D gene ambiguous. This CDR3 spans 13 amino acids. Trimming left V 2 bases short and J 0 bases short, with 6 bases between. Germline V lookup: CDR1 GTSNPN, CDR2 SVGIG (reference sequence).

This chain connects TRBV5-1 to TRBJ1-1; D gene ambiguous. Trimming shortened V by 1 base and J by 2 bases, and 15 bases separated the two germline ends. CDR1 SGHRS and CDR2 YFSETQ come from the germline V gene. The CDR3 covers 16 residues. The CDR3 region has the DNA TGCGCCAGCAGCTTGTTGAGGATTGCGGGCAACACTGAAGCTTTCTTT. Its translation: CASSLLRIAGNTEAFF.

V gene TRBV10-2 combines with J gene TRBJ2-2; tentatively, D is TRBD2 (6 bases). Trimming took 1 base from V and 0 from J, leaving 9 bases between them. CDR3 length: 16 amino acids. Germline V gives CDR1 WSHSY, CDR2 SAAADI. CDR3 sequence (DNA): TGCGCCAGCAGTGAGTGGGGCGGGGCGAACACCGGGGAGCTGTTTTTT. This gives the protein CASSEWGGANTGELFF.

The chain joins TRBV20-1 to TRBJ2-7; unclear D gene. With 4 bases removed from V and 4 bases from J, the gap between germline ends came to 5 bases. This CDR3 spans 10 amino acids. Germline CDR1 is DFQATT and CDR2 is SNEGSKA (reference sequence). The CDR3 protein is CSANEYEQYF. In DNA, the CDR3 is TGCAGTGCTAACGAGTACGAGCAGTACTTC.

Regarding this clone: Germline and junction disagree at one end, which may indicate a read error. The CDR3 nucleotides read TGTGCCAGCAGCCCAACGACAGGGAACACCGGGGGGCTGTTTTTT. Translating it yields CASSPTTGNTGGLFF. The chain combines TRBV9 with TRBJ2-2; D is possibly TRBD1 (7 bases). The V gene's germline CDR1 is SGDLS and CDR2 YYNGEE. The CDR3 runs 15 residues.